This entry features one T cell receptor beta chain sequence. Its antigen is still unknown. Reverse transcription of roughly 0.5 to 1 ug RNA used random hexamers. Coverage of TCR beta CDR3 amplification by immunoSEQ multiplex PCR extended to 54 Vbeta and 13 Jbeta. TCRdb ran MiXCR on the immunoSEQ multiplex PCR reads and lists one entry per CDR3 protein. The sample has some 150,000 distinct CDR3 sequences, approximately 93% seen once; the top ten hold roughly 0.083%. The controls, all healthy donors, were matched for age and sex. Negative isolation yielded the CD8+ and CD4+ T cells, while FACS enriched the TEMRA cells. The CDR3 consists of 16 residues. The junction had 7 bases not matched to a gene; V was cut back by 3 bases and J by 1 base. Germline lookup yields CDR1 SEHNR and CDR2 FQNEAQ (reference sequence). This entry belongs to a study of CD8 T cells in Susac syndrome. General study results and limits: The study conceded that relatively few individuals underwent its TCR sequencing and HLA analysis.

The rearrangement uses TRBV7-9 and TRBJ2-3; TRBD2 agrees at 7 bases. The sequenced material came from CD4+ T cells from PBMCs. The TCR comes from a human donor in good health. CDR3 sequence: CASSLASSGRTDTQYF. In DNA, the CDR3 is TGTGCCAGCAGCTTGGCCTCTAGCGGACGCACAGATACGCAGTATTTT.